The 2 T cell receptor beta chains below all came from one sample that was sequenced in a study of cytomegalovirus exposure and HLA in healthy donors. Clones were sequenced by immunoSEQ multiplex PCR, and TCRdb holds only the in-frame ones, with some missing. The sample carries about 98,000 clones, around 88% recorded once. The sample comprised PBMCs. These receptors were taken from a woman between 25 and 40 years old in good health and CMV-seronegative.

This clone showed up just once. The CDR3 is CASVGGRVGTDTQYF. In nucleotides, the CDR3 is TGTGCCAGCGTCGGTGGCAGGGTGGGCACAGATACGCAGTATTTT. The rearrangement joins TRBV2 to TRBJ2-3, with D perhaps matching TRBD1 (5 bases). CDR1 is SNHLY and CDR2 is FYNNEI in the germline V gene. CDR3 length: 15 residues. With 8 bases removed from V and 1 base from J, the gap between germline ends came to 16 bases.

This clone has just one count. This chain links TRBV7-2 with TRBJ2-2; 7 bases align to TRBD1. J gave up 4 bases and V 4 bases, and 3 bases lay outside the gene matches. This CDR3 is built from 14 residues. Per the germline V gene, CDR1 is SGHTA and CDR2 is FQGNSA. The CDR3 is CASSSGQITGELFF. The DNA of the CDR3 is TGTGCCAGCAGCTCGGGACAGATCACCGGGGAGCTGTTTTTT.